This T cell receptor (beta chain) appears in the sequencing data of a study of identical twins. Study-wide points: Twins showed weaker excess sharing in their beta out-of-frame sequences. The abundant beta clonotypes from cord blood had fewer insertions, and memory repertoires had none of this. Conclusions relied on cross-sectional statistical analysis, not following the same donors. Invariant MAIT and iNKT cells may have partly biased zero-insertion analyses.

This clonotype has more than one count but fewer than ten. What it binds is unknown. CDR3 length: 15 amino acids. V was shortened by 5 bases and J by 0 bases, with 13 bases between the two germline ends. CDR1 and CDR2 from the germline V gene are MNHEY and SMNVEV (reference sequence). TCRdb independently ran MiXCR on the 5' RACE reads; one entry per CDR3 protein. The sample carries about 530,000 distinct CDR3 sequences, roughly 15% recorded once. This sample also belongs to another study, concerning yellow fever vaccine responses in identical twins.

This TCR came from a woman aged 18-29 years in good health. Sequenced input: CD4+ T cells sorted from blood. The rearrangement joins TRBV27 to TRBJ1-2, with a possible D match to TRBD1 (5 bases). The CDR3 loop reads CASSAAQTANYGYTF. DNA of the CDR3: TGTGCCAGCAGTGCCGCCCAGACAGCTAACTATGGCTACACCTTC.